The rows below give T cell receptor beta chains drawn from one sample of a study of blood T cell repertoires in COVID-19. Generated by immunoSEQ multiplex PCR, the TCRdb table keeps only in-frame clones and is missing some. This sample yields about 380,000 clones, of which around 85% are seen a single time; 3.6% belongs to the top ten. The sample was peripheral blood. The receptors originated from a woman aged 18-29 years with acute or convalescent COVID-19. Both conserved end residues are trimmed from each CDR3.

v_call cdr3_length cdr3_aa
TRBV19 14 ASKGLRAGNKETQY
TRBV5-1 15 ASSSYRAGGSDNEQF
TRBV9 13 ASSVESGFSYEQY
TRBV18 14 ASSTRSGQSGQPQH
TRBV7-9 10 ASSPNPGELF
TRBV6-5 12 ASSPSQGGNTIY
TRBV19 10 ASSMERDEQY
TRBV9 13 ASSVETGGDYGYT
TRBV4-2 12 ASSQDGRAPTQY
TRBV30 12 ASTLRGGDTEAF
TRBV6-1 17 ASSDNRGYDPSYNSPLH
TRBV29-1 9 SVSTGGEQY
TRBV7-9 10 ASSWDFYEQY
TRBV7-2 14 ASSLGTGAHNSPLH
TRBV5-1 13 ASSLEGTGGQPQH
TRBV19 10 ASRDSAYEQY
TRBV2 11 ASRREYGDTQY
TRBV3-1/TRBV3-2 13 ASSQSISPKYEQY
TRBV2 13 ASRPGYGTGSEQY
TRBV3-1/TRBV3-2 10 ASSQDEYKLF
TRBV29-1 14 SVVGGSSGSTDTQY